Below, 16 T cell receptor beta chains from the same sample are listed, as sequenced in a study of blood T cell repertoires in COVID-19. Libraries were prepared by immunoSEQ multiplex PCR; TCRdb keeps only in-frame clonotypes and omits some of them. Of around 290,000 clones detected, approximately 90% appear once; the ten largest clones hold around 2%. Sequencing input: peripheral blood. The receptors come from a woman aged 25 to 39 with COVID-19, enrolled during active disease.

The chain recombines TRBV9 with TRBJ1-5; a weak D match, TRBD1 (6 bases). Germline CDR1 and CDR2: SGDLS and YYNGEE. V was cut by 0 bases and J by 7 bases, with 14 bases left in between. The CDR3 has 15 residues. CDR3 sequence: CASSVGGGSGQPQHF. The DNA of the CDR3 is TGTGCCAGCAGCGTAGGAGGGGGATCTGGACAGCCCCAGCATTTT. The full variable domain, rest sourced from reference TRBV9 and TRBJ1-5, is DSGVTQTPKHLITATGQRVTLRCSPRSGDLSVYWYQQSLDQGLQFLIQYYNGEERAKGNILERFSAQQFPDLHSELNLSSLELGDSALYFCASSVGGGSGQPQHFGDGTRLSIL.

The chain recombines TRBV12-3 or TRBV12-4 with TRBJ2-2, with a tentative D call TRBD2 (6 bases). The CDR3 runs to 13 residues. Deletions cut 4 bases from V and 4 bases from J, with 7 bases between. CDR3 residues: CASSWRVTGELFF. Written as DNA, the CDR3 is TGTGCCAGCAGTTGGAGGGTCACCGGGGAGCTGTTTTTT.

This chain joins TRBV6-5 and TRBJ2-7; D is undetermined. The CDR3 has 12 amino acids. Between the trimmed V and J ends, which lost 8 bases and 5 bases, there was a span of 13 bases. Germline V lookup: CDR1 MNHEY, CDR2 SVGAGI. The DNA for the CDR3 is TGTGCCAGCCTTAATCTAGGCCACGAGCAGTACTTC. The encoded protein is CASLNLGHEQYF.

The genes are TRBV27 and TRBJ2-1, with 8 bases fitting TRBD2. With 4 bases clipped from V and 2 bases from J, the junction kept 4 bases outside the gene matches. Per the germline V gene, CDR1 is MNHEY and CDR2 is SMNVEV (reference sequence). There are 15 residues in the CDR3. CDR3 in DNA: TGTGCCAGCAGTTCCTTTAGCGGGGCCTACAATGAGCAGTTCTTC. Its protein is CASSSFSGAYNEQFF.

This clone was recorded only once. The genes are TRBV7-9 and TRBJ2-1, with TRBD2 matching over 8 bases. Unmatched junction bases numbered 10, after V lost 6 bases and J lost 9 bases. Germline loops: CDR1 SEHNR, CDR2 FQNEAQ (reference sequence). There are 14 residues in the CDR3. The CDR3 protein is CASSTTSEKGEQFF. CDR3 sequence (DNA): TGTGCCAGCAGTACGACTAGCGAGAAGGGTGAGCAGTTCTTC.

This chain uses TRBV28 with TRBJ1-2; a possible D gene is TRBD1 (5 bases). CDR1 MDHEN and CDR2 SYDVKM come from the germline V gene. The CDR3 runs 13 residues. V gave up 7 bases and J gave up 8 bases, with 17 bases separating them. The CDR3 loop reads CASTPFQGNGYTF. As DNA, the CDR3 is TGTGCCAGCACCCCCTTCCAGGGAAACGGCTACACCTTC.

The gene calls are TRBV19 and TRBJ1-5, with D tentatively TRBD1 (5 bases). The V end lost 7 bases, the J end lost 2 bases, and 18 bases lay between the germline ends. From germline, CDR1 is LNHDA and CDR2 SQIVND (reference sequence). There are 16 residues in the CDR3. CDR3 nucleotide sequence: TGTGCCAGTATGTTTGAGAAGGGGCGAGGCAATCAGCCCCAGCATTTT. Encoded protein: CASMFEKGRGNQPQHF.

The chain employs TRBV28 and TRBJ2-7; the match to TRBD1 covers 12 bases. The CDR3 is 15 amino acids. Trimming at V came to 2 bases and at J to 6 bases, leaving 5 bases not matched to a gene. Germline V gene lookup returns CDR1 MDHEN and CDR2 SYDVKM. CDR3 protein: CASSLLGQGASEQYF. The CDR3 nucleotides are TGTGCCAGCAGTTTACTGGGACAGGGGGCATCCGAGCAGTACTTC.

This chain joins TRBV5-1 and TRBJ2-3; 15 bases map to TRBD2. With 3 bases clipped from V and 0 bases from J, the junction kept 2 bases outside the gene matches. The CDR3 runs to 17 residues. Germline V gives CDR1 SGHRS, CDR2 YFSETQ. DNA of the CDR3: TGCGCCAGCAGCTCGGGGACTAGCGGGAGGAGCACAGATACGCAGTATTTT. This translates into CASSSGTSGRSTDTQYF. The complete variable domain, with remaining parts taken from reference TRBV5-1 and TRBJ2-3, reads KAGVTQTPRYLIKTRGQQVTLSCSPISGHRSVSWYQQTPGQGLQFLFEYFSETQRNKGNFPGRFSGRQFSNSRSEMNVSTLELGDSALYLCASSSGTSGRSTDTQYFGPGTRLTVL.

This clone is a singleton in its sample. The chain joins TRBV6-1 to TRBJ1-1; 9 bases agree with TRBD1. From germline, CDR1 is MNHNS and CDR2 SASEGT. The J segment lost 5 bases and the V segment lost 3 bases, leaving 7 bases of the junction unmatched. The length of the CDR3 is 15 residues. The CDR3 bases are TGTGCCAGCAGTGAGGACAGGGGAGGTTGGACTGAAGCTTTCTTT. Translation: CASSEDRGGWTEAFF.

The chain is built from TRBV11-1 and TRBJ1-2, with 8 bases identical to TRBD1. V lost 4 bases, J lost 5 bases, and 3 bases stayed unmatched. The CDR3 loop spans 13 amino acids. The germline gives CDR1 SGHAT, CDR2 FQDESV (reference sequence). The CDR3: CASSSGQDYGYTF. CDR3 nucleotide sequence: TGTGCCAGCAGCTCGGGACAGGATTATGGCTACACCTTC.

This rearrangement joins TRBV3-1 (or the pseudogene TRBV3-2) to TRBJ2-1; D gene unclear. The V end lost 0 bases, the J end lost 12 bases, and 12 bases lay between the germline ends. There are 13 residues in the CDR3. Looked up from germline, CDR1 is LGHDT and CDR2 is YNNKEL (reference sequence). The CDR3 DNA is TGTGCCAGCAGCCAAGACGTGGCCCTGGCGCAGTTCTTC. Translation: CASSQDVALAQFF.

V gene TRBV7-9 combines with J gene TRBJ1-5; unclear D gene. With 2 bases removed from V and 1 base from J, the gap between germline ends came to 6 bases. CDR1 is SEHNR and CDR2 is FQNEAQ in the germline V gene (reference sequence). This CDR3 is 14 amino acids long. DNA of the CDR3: TGTGCCAGCAGCTTAAGGGAGAGCAATCAGCCCCAGCATTTT. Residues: CASSLRESNQPQHF.

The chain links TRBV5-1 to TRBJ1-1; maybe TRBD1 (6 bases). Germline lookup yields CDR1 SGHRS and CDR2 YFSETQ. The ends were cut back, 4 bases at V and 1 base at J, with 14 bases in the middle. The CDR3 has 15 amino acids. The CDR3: CASSPQTGQNTEAFF. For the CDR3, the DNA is TGCGCCAGCAGCCCCCAGACAGGCCAGAACACTGAAGCTTTCTTT.

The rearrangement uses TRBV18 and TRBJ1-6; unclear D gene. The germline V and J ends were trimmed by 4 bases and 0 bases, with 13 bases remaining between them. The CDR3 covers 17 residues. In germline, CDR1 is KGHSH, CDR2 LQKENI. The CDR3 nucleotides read TGTGCCAGCTCACTAACCGCGGAAACCTCCTATAATTCACCCCTCCACTTT. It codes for CASSLTAETSYNSPLHF.

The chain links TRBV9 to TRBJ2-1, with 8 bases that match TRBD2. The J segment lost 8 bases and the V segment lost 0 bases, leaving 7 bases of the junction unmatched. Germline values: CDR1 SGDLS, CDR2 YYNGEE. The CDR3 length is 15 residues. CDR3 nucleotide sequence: TGTGCCAGCAGCGTAGGAGCGGGAGTCAACTATGAGCAGTTCTTC. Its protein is CASSVGAGVNYEQFF.